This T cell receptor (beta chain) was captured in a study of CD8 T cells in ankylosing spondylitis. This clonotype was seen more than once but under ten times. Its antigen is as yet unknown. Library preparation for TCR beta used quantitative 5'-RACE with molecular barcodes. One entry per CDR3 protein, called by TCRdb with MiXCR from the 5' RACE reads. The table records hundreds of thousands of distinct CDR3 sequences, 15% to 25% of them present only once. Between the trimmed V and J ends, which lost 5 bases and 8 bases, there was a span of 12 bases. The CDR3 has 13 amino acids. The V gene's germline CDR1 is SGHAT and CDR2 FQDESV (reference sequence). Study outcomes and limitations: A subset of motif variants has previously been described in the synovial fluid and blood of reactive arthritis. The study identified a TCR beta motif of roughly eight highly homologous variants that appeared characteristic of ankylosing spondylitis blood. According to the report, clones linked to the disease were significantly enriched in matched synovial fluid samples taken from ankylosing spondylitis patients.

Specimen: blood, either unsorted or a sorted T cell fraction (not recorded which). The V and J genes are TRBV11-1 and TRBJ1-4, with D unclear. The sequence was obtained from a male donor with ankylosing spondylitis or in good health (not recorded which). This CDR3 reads CASSIRRREKLFF. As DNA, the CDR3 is TGTGCCAGCAGCATCCGACGGAGAGAAAAACTGTTTTTT.